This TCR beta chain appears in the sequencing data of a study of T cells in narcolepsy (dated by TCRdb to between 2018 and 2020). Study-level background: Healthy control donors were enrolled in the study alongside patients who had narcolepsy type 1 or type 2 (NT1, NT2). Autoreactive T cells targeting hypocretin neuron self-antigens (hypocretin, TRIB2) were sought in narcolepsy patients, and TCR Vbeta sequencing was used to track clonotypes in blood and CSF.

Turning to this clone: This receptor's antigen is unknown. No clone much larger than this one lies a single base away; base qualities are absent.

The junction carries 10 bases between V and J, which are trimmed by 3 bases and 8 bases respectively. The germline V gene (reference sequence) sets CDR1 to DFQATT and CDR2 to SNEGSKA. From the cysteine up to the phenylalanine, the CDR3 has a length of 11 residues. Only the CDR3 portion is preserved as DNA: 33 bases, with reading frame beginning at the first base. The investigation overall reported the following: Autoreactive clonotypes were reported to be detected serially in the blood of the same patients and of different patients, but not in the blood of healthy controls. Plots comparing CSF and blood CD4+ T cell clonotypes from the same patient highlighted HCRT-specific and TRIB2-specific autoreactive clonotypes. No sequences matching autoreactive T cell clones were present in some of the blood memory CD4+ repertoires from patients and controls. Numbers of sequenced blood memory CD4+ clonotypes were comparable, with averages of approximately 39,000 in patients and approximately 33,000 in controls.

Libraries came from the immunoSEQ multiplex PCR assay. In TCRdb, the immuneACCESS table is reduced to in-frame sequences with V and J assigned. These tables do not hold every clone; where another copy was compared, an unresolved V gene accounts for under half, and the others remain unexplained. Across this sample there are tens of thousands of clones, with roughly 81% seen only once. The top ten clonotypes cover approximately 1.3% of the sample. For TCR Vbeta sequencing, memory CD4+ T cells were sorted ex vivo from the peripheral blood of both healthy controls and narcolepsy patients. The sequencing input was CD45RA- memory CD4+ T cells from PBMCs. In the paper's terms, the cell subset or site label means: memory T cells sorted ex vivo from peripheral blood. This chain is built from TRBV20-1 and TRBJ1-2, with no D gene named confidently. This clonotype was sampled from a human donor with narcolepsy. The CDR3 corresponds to CSASVGPGYTF. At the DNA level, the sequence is TGCAGTGCTAGTGTAGGGCCCGGCTACACCTTC.